Described below is a single TCR beta chain sequence and its context. Seattle's enrolled individuals joined amid active infection and were then monitored longitudinally. Original analysis: Amplification from reference gene primers served as the basis for estimated nucleated cell counts. The method was immunoSEQ multiplex PCR; TCRdb's version includes in-frame clones alone and lacks a portion of them. V, J and clone size reflect that table, while D and trimming were determined from the DNA. The sample gives hundreds of thousands of clones, about 89% of which show up once; about 6.3% is in the top ten. The sample is drawn from a study of blood T cell repertoires in COVID-19. On the study more broadly: Some COVID-19 samples were acute and others convalescent; all came from the United States, Italy and Spain. In each case, the material was cDNA or gDNA derived from T cells, B-cell-depleted T cells, or PBMCs.

Germline CDR1 reads LGHNA; CDR2 reads YNFKEQ. The CDR3 is made up of 16 amino acids. Trimming removed 0 bases at V and 4 bases at J, with 15 bases between. The chain uses TRBV4-2 and TRBJ1-2; maybe TRBD1 (5 bases). The material sequenced was peripheral blood. This clonotype was obtained from a woman aged 50 to 60 with COVID-19, enrolled during active disease. CDR3 in amino acids: CASSQDTGRFFYGYTF. Here the CDR3 DNA reads TGTGCCAGCAGCCAAGATACAGGCCGATTTTTCTATGGCTACACCTTC.